Following are 24 T cell receptor beta chains from one sample sequenced in a study of T cells expressing NK-cell markers. With the 5' RACE reads reprocessed, TCRdb shows one record per CDR3 protein and no DNA. The sample holds about 380,000 distinct CDR3 sequences. Sequenced: blood T cells: a sorted CD56 or NKG2C T cell subset, CD4+ or CD8+ T cells, or bulk PBMC T cells (not recorded which). All receptors derive from a man aged 18 to 70 in good health.

The chain links TRBV5-1 to TRBJ2-1. Germline CDR1 and CDR2: SGHRS and YFSETQ. CDR3 length: 15 residues. The CDR3 is CASSLVGSFSDEQFF.

The J gene is TRBJ2-7, the V gene TRBV6-1. The CDR3 is made up of 14 amino acids. From germline, CDR1 is MNHNS and CDR2 SASEGT. The CDR3 loop reads CASSEGLRWNEQYF.

This sequence joins TRBV29-1 and TRBJ1-2; TCRdb's D call, TRBD1, is unchecked because there is no DNA. This CDR3 has 15 amino acids. Per germline, CDR1 SQVTM and CDR2 ANQGSEA. The CDR3 sequence is CSTRWGRGRNYGYTF.

This chain connects TRBV5-6 to TRBJ2-5; the TRBD1 assignment by TCRdb is unverifiable without DNA. Germline CDR1 is SGHDT and CDR2 is YYEEEE. The CDR3 runs 15 residues. The chain's CDR3 is CASSFRDRVRETQYF.

The CDR3 loop is CAISGTEGRDTQYF. This rearrangement joins TRBV10-3 to TRBJ2-3; checking the TCRdb D call of TRBD2 is not possible without DNA. This CDR3 is 14 amino acids long. Germline-derived CDR1 and CDR2 are ENHRY and SYGVKD.

J is TRBJ2-7 and V is TRBV18; TCRdb's assignment of TRBD1 cannot be checked, as there is no DNA. The CDR3 length is 16 residues. CDR1 and CDR2 from the germline V gene are KGHSH and LQKENI. The chain's CDR3 is CASSKGGPGSSYEQYF.

The gene calls are TRBV7-2 and TRBJ1-5; the TCRdb call, TRBD1, lacks DNA for checking. This CDR3 spans 16 amino acids. Per the germline V gene, CDR1 is SGHTA and CDR2 is FQGNSA. CDR3 in amino acids: CASSQAGTVSNQPQHF.

This sequence joins TRBV4-2 and TRBJ1-5. The germline gives CDR1 LGHNA, CDR2 YNFKEQ. The CDR3 has 16 amino acids. The CDR3 loop is CASSQEGQLSNQPQHF.

V gene TRBV12-3 or TRBV12-4 combines with J gene TRBJ1-6; TCRdb indicates TRBD1, and absent DNA this call remains unverified. The CDR3 spans 16 residues. The CDR3 protein is CASSQPWGLGNSPLHF.

V and J are TRBV3-1 and TRBJ2-7; absent DNA, TCRdb's TRBD1 call cannot be checked. Germline V gene data show CDR1 as LGHDT and CDR2 as YNNKEL (reference sequence). The CDR3 totals 15 residues. CDR3 protein: CASSRLGQELAEQYF.

This chain links TRBV7-2 with TRBJ2-3. From germline, CDR1 is SGHTA and CDR2 FQGNSA. The CDR3 has 12 residues. This CDR3 is CASSSYQDTQYF.

This chain joins TRBV2 and TRBJ1-1; TCRdb reports TRBD1, a call that lacks DNA to check it against. The germline CDR1 and CDR2 sequences are SNHLY and FYNNEI. CDR3 length equals 14 residues. CDR3 amino acids: CASSPMGRGTEAFF.

The rearrangement uses TRBV29-1 and TRBJ1-2; the TCRdb call, TRBD1, lacks DNA for checking. Looked up from germline, CDR1 is SQVTM and CDR2 is ANQGSEA. CDR3 size: 13 residues. The CDR3 sequence is CSARQGPNYGYTF.

The chain employs TRBV19 and TRBJ2-3; absent DNA, TCRdb's TRBD1 call cannot be checked. Germline CDR1 is LNHDA and CDR2 is SQIVND (reference sequence). This CDR3 has 14 amino acids. The CDR3: CASSWGHTTDTQYF.

V is TRBV9 and J is TRBJ1-2; the D call of TRBD1 rests on TCRdb alone, since no DNA is present to check it. This CDR3 is 15 amino acids long. The V gene's germline CDR1 is SGDLS and CDR2 YYNGEE. The CDR3 sequence is CASSVEDRAPYGYTF. The full variable domain, rest sourced from reference TRBV9 and TRBJ1-2, is DSGVTQTPKHLITATGQRVTLRCSPRSGDLSVYWYQQSLDQGLQFLIQYYNGEERAKGNILERFSAQQFPDLHSELNLSSLELGDSALYFCASSVEDRAPYGYTFGSGTRLTVV.

The V call is TRBV6-1, the J call TRBJ1-5. The CDR3 sequence is 14 residues long. Germline-derived CDR1 and CDR2 are MNHNS and SASEGT. CDR3 sequence reads: CASTGGGSNQPQHF.

The gene calls are TRBV6-1 and TRBJ2-1. Germline V gene lookup returns CDR1 MNHNS and CDR2 SASEGT. The CDR3 is 11 amino acids. CDR3: CASSIVFEQFF.

This sequence joins TRBV19 and TRBJ2-2; the D call from TCRdb, TRBD1, cannot be confirmed without DNA. Germline V gene lookup returns CDR1 LNHDA and CDR2 SQIVND (reference sequence). This CDR3 has 17 amino acids. CDR3 residues: CASSHDLGGLNTGELFF. The full variable domain, rest sourced from reference TRBV19 and TRBJ2-2, is DGGITQSPKYLFRKEGQNVTLSCEQNLNHDAMYWYRQDPGQGLRLIYYSQIVNDFQKGDIAEGYSVSREKKESFPLTVTSAQKNPTAFYLCASSHDLGGLNTGELFFGEGSRLTVL.

The chain uses TRBV18 and TRBJ2-3; the TCRdb D gene call, TRBD1, has no DNA to confirm it. The CDR3 covers 18 residues. Germline assignment: CDR1 KGHSH and CDR2 LQKENI. CDR3 loop: CASSPPSDWTGITDTQYF.

The V gene is TRBV6-1, the J gene TRBJ2-1; the D call of TRBD1 rests on TCRdb alone, since no DNA is present to check it. Germline V lookup: CDR1 MNHNS, CDR2 SASEGT. The CDR3 runs to 15 residues. The CDR3 region is CASSGQSGGFNEQFF.

The chain links TRBV5-1 to TRBJ2-5. Germline values: CDR1 SGHRS, CDR2 YFSETQ. This CDR3 has 15 residues. The CDR3 protein is CASSLFTNSKETQYF.

V gene TRBV24-1 combines with J gene TRBJ1-2. This CDR3 contains 13 residues. Looked up from germline, CDR1 is KGHDR and CDR2 is SFDVKD. The CDR3 sequence: CATSPGGDYGYTF.

This chain connects TRBV2 to TRBJ2-2; TCRdb gives TRBD1 as the D gene, but with no DNA this cannot be confirmed. This CDR3 is 15 amino acids long. The germline CDR1 and CDR2 sequences are SNHLY and FYNNEI. The CDR3 region is CASSYTGTSAGELFF. Combining the CDR3 with reference TRBV2 and TRBJ2-2 gives the whole variable domain EPEVTQTPSHQVTQMGQEVILRCVPISNHLYFYWYRQILGQKVEFLVSFYNNEISEKSEIFDDQFSVERPDGSNFTLKIRSTKLEDSAMYFCASSYTGTSAGELFFGEGSRLTVL.

CDR3 amino acids: CASSATQTDTQYF. This sequence joins TRBV2 and TRBJ2-3. The CDR3 consists of 13 residues. From germline, CDR1 is SNHLY and CDR2 FYNNEI.